This T cell receptor beta chain originates from a study of cytomegalovirus exposure and HLA in healthy donors. Findings and caveats of the study: Across donors, most TCRs were seen rarely, yet some public ones were widespread.

Amplification used 60 Vbeta primers and 13 Jbeta primers. Original handling: Around 12 million of some 80 million unique TCR beta chains were shared, per a later count. Some clones are missing from TCRdb's copy, which holds only in-frame ones; the method was immunoSEQ multiplex PCR. The V and J calls and the clone size are those of that table, but D and trimming were determined from the DNA. The repertoire holds some 150,000 clones, with 78% as singletons. CDR3 length equals 12 residues. The V and J ends lost 3 bases and 5 bases respectively, with 7 bases between them. Germline lookup yields CDR1 SGDLS and CDR2 YYNGEE. Comments on this clone: Its antigen is as yet unknown.

Input material: PBMCs. The sequence came from a male donor in good health and CMV-seronegative. The chain couples TRBV9 to TRBJ2-3; D gene uncertain. This CDR3 is CASSASLDTQYF. Here the CDR3 DNA reads TGTGCCAGCAGCGCGTCGTTAGATACGCAGTATTTT.